This TCR beta chain comes out of a study of blood T cell repertoires in COVID-19. Study information: In each case, the material was cDNA or gDNA derived from T cells, B-cell-depleted T cells, or PBMCs.

This clone has more than one count but fewer than ten. Assay: immunoSEQ multiplex PCR; the TCRdb copy retains only in-frame clones and omits some. The sample yields 200,000 to 250,000 clones, roughly 84% seen once. The cohort comprised adults aged about 18 to 90 years residing in 20 to 30 US areas. The sample comprised PBMCs or T cells enriched from blood (not recorded which). The source of this sequence is a woman between 40 and 50 years old who had recovered from COVID-19.

The CDR3 nucleotides are TGCGCCAGCAGTCTGACAGGGGGCTGGGAGACCCAGTACTTC. Translated: CASSLTGGWETQYF. This chain joins TRBV5-1 and TRBJ2-5, with 10 bases aligning to TRBD1. Trimming took 5 bases from V and 5 from J; bases not matched to a gene: 6. The CDR3 runs 14 residues. The germline gives CDR1 SGHRS, CDR2 YFSETQ.